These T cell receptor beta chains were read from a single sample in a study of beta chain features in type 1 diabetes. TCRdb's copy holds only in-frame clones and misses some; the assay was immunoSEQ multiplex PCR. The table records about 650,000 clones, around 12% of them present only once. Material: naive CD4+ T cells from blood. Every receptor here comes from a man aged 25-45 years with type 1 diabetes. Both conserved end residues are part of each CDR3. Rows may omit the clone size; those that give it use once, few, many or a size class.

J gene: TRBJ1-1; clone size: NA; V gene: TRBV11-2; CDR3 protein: CASSLDGANTEAFF
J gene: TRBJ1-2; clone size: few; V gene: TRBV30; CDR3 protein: CAWNSGTDYGYTF
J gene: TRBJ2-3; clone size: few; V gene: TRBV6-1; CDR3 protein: CASSLTTDTQYF
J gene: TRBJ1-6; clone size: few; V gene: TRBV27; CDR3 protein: CASSSEPPPLHF
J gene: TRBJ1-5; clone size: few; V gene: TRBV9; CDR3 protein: CASSVAGGEQPQHF
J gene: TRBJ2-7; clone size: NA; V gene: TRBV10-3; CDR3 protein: CAIRDRGSYEQYF
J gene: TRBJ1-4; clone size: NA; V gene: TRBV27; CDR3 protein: CASSSEMAPVEKLFF
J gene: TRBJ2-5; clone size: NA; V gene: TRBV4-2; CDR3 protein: CASSQEAGAKETQYF
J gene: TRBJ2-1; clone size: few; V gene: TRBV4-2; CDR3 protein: CASSQGQGYNNEQFF
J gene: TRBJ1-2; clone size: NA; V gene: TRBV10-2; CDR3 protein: CASRDVGTGTIYGYTF
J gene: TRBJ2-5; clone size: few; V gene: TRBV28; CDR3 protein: CASRVSETQYF